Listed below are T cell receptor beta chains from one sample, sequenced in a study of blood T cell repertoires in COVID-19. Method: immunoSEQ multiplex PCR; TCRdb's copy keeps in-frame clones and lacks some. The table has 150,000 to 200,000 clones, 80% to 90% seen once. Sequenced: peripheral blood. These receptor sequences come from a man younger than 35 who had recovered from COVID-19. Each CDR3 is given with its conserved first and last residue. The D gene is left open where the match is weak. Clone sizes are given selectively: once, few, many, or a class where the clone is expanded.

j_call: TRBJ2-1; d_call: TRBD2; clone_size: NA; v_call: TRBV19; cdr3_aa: CATGLAGGRVNEQFF; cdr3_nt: TGTGCCACCGGACTAGCGGGAGGACGGGTCAATGAGCAGTTCTTC
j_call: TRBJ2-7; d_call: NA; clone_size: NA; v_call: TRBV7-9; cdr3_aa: CASSRGPGHVEQYF; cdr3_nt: TGTGCCAGCAGCCGAGGCCCAGGGCACGTCGAGCAGTACTTC
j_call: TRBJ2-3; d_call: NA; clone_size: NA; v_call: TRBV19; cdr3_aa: CASSALRGRTNTDTQYF; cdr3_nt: TGTGCCAGTAGCGCCCTACGGGGACGGACTAACACAGATACGCAGTATTTT
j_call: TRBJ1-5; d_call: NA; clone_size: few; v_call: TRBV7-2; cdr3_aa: CASSFGERQPQHF; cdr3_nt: TGTGCCAGCAGCTTCGGGGAAAGACAGCCCCAGCATTTT
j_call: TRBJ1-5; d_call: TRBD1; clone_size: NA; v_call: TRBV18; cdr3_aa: CASSPVTGGSNQPQHF; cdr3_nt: TGTGCCAGCTCACCAGTCACAGGGGGAAGCAATCAGCCCCAGCATTTT
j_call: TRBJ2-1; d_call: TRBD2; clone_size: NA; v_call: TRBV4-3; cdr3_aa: CASSQDGTSGRLTYNEQFF; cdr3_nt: TGCGCCAGCAGCCAAGACGGGACTAGCGGGAGGCTAACCTACAATGAGCAGTTCTTC
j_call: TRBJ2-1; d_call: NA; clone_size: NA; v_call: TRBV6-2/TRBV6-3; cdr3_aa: CASSYAVAEQFF; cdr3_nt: TGTGCCAGCAGTTACGCAGTTGCCGAGCAGTTCTTC
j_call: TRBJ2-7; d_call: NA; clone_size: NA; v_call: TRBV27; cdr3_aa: CASSPQIHYEQYF; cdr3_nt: TGTGCCAGCAGCCCCCAGATCCACTACGAGCAGTACTTC
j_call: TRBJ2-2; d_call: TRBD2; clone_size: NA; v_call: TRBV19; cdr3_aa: CASTIGGGTGELFF; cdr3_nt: TGTGCCAGTACCATAGGCGGGGGAACCGGGGAGCTGTTTTTT
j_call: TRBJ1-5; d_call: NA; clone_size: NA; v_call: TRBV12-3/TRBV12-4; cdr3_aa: CASSLRGDQPQHF; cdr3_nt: TGTGCCAGCAGTTTACGGGGGGATCAGCCCCAGCATTTT
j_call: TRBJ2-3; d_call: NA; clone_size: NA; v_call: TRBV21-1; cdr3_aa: CASSKNSGLARF; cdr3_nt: TGTGCCAGCAGCAAAAATTCCGGACTAGCTCGTTTT
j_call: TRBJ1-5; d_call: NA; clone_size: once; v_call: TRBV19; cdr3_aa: CASSSGGGYQPQHF; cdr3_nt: TGTGCCAGTAGTAGCGGCGGGGGCTATCAGCCCCAGCATTTT
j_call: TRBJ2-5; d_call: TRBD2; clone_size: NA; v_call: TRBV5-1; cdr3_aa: CASSLAGRGEETQYF; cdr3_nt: TGCGCCAGCAGCTTAGCGGGGCGAGGGGAAGAGACCCAGTACTTC
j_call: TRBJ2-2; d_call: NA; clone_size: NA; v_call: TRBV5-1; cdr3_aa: CASSRLGSNTGELFF; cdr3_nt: TGCGCCAGCAGCCGGCTCGGGTCGAACACCGGGGAGCTGTTTTTT
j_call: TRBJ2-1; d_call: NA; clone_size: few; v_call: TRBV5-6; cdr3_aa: CASSFLTRRGEQFF; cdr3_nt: TGTGCCAGCAGCTTCCTGACCCGACGAGGGGAGCAGTTCTTC
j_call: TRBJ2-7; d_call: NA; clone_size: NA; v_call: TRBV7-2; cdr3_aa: CASSSTTERSSYEQYF; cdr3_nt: TGTGCCAGCAGCTCGACCACCGAGAGGAGCTCCTACGAGCAGTACTTC
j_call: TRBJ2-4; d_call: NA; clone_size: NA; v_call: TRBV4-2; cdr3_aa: CASSQEGRENIQYF; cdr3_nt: TGTGCCAGCAGCCAAGAAGGCAGGGAAAACATTCAGTACTTC
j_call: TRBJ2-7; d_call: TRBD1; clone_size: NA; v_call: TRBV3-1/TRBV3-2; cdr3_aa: CASSQEGDSYEQYF; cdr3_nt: TGTGCCAGCAGCCAAGAGGGGGACAGCTACGAGCAGTACTTC
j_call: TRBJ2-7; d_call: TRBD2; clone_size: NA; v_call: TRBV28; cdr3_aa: CASSIAGGPLYEQYF; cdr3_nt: TGTGCCAGCAGTATAGCGGGAGGTCCCCTCTACGAGCAGTACTTC
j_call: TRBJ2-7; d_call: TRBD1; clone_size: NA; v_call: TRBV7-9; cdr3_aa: CASPPPGTGGVEQYF; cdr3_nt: TGTGCCAGCCCTCCCCCTGGGACAGGGGGTGTCGAGCAGTACTTC
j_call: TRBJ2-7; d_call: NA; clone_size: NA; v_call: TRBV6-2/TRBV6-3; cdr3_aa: CASSYSQGYYEQYF; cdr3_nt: TGTGCCAGCAGTTACTCTCAGGGATACTACGAGCAGTACTTC
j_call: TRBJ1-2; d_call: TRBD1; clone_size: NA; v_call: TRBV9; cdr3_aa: CASREGQGLYGYTF; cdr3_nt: TGTGCCAGCAGAGAAGGACAGGGCCTCTATGGCTACACCTTC
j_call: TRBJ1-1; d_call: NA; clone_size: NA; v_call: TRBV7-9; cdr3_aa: CASSLARGSGRMNTEAFF; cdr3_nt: TGTGCCAGCAGCTTAGCAAGGGGATCGGGCCGCATGAACACTGAAGCTTTCTTT
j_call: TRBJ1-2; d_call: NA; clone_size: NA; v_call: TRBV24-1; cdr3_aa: CATSDSTATYGYTF; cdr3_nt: TGTGCCACCAGTGATAGCACAGCTACCTACGGCTACACCTTC
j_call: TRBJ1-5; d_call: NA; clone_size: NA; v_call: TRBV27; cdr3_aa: CASRPAYSNQPQHF; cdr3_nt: TGTGCCAGCAGGCCAGCGTATAGCAATCAGCCCCAGCATTTT
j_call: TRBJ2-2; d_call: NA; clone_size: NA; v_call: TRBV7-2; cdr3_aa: CASSLYTPNTGELFF; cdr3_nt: TGTGCCAGCAGCTTATACACCCCGAACACCGGGGAGCTGTTTTTT
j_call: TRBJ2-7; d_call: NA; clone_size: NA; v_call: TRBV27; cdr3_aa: CASSKIRSPNTYF; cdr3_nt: TGTGCCAGCAGTAAAATAAGATCACCTAATACGTACTTC
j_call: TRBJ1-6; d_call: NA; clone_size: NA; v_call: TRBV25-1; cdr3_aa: CASGDTQIYNSPLHF; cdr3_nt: TGTGCCAGCGGGGACACTCAGATCTATAATTCACCCCTCCACTTT
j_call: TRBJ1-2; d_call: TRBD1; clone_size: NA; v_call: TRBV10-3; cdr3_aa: CAISGPTGEDYGYTF; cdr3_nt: TGTGCCATCAGTGGACCTACAGGGGAGGACTATGGCTACACCTTC
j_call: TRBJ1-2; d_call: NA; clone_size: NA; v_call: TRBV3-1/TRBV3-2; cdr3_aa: CASVSAGTNYGYTF; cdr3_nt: TGTGCCAGCGTCTCGGCAGGGACTAACTATGGCTACACCTTC
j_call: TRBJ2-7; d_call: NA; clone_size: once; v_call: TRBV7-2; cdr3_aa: CASSPLDEQYF; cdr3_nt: TGTGCCAGCAGCCCCCTTGACGAGCAGTACTTC
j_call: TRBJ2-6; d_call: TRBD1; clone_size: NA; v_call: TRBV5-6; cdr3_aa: CASSLEFDRGAGANVLTF; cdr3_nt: TGTGCCAGCAGCTTGGAATTTGACAGGGGAGCTGGGGCCAACGTCCTGACTTTC
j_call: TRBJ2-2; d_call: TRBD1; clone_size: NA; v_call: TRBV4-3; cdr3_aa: CASSQDRTGNTGELFF; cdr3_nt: TGCGCCAGCAGCCAGGACAGGACTGGGAACACCGGGGAGCTGTTTTTT
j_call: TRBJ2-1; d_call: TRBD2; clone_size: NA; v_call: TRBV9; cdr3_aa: CASSVEGSGRGEQFF; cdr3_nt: TGTGCCAGCAGCGTTGAGGGTAGCGGGAGGGGTGAGCAGTTCTTC
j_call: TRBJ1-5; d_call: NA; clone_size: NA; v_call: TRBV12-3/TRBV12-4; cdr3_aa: CASSDTSNQPQHF; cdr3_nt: TGTGCCAGCAGTGACACTAGCAATCAGCCCCAGCATTTT
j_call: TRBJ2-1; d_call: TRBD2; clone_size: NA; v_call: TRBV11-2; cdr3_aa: CASSTRLAGSSYNEQFF; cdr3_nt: TGTGCCAGCAGCACCCGACTAGCGGGAAGCTCCTACAATGAGCAGTTCTTC
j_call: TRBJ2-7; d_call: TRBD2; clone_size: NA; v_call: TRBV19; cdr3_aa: CASSPAGAIYEQYF; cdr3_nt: TGTGCCAGTAGTCCAGCGGGAGCGATCTACGAGCAGTACTTC
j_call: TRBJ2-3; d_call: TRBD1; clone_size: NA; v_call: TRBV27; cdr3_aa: CASSSRGPEDTQYF; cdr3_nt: TGTGCCAGCAGTTCCAGGGGGCCCGAAGATACGCAGTATTTT
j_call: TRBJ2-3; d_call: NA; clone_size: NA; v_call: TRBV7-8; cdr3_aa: CASSLVVRPGGTDTQYF; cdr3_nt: TGTGCCAGCAGCTTAGTAGTTAGGCCAGGGGGCACAGATACGCAGTATTTT
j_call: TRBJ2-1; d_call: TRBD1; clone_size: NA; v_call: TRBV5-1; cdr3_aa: CASSSLGGQGLGNEQFF; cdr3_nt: TGCGCCAGCAGCAGCCTGGGGGGACAGGGCCTCGGCAATGAGCAGTTCTTC
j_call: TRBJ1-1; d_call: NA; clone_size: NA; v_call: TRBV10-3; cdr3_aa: CAISPRQGYTEAFF; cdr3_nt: TGTGCCATCTCTCCTCGTCAGGGATACACTGAAGCTTTCTTT
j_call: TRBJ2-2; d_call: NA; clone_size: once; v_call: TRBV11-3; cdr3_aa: CATEKGQNTGELFF; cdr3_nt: TGTGCCACAGAAAAGGGACAGAACACCGGGGAGCTGTTTTTT
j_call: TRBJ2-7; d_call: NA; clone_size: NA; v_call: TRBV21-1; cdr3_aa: CASSKIRSTPRGAYEQYF; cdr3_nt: TGTGCCAGCAGCAAAATACGAAGCACCCCCAGGGGCGCCTACGAGCAGTACTTC
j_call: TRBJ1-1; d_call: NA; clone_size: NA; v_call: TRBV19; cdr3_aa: CASSSQGAVTEAFF; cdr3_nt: TGTGCCAGTAGTTCCCAGGGTGCCGTCACTGAAGCTTTCTTT
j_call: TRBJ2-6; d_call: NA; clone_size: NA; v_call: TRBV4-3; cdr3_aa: CASSQSGATSGANVLTF; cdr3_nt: TGCGCCAGCAGCCAGTCAGGGGCTACATCTGGGGCCAACGTCCTGACTTTC
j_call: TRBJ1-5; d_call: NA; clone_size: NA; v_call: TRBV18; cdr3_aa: CASSRANSNQPQHF; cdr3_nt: TGTGCCAGCTCACGCGCAAATAGCAATCAGCCCCAGCATTTT
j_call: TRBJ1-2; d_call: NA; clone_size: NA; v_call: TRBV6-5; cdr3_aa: CASSYSQGWSGYTF; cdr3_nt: TGTGCCAGCAGTTACTCCCAGGGTTGGTCTGGCTACACCTTC
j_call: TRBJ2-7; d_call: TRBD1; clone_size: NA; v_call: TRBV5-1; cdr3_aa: CASSPGAGQGLYEQYF; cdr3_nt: TGCGCCAGCAGCCCTGGGGCGGGACAGGGCCTTTACGAGCAGTACTTC
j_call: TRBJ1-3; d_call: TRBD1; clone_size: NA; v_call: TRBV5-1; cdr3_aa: CASSRDRVGNTIYF; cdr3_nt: TGCGCCAGCAGCCGAGACAGGGTTGGAAACACCATATATTTT
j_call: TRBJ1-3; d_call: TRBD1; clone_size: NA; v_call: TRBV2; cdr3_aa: CASGTPSTGARNTIYF; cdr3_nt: TGTGCCAGCGGTACCCCCAGCACAGGGGCCCGAAACACCATATATTTT
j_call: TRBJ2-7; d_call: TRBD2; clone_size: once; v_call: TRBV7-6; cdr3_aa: CASSLVASGRLREQYF; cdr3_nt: TGTGCCAGCAGCTTGGTGGCTAGCGGGAGATTGAGGGAGCAGTACTTC
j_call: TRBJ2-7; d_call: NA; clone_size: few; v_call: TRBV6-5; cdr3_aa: CASSLTRGAYEQYF; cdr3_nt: TGTGCCAGCAGCCTAACCAGGGGGGCCTACGAGCAGTACTTC
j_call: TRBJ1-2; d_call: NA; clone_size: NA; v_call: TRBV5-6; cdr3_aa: CASSSDSWHGYTF; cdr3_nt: TGTGCCAGCAGCTCAGACAGCTGGCATGGCTACACCTTC
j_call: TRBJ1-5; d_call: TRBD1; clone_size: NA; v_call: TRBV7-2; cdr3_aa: CASSFTGTGGVAQPQHF; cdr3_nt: TGTGCCAGCAGCTTCACCGGGACAGGGGGGGTAGCTCAGCCCCAGCATTTT
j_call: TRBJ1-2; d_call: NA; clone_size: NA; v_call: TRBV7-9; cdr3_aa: CASSSGVQGESRYGYTF; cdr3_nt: TGTGCCAGCAGCTCCGGGGTACAGGGAGAAAGTCGCTATGGCTACACCTTC
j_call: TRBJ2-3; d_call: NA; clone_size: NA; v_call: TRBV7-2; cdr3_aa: CASSPRRGAGTDTQYF; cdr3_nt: TGTGCCAGCAGCCCCCGTCGGGGGGCCGGCACAGATACGCAGTATTTT
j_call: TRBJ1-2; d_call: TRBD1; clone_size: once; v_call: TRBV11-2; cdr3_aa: CASSLNRGLYGYTF; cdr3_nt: TGTGCCAGCAGCTTAAACAGGGGGCTCTATGGCTACACCTTC
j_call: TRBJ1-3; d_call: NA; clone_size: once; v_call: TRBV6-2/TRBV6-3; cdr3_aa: CASSYRVPSGNTIYF; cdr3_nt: TGTGCCAGCAGTTACCGGGTCCCCTCTGGAAACACCATATATTTT